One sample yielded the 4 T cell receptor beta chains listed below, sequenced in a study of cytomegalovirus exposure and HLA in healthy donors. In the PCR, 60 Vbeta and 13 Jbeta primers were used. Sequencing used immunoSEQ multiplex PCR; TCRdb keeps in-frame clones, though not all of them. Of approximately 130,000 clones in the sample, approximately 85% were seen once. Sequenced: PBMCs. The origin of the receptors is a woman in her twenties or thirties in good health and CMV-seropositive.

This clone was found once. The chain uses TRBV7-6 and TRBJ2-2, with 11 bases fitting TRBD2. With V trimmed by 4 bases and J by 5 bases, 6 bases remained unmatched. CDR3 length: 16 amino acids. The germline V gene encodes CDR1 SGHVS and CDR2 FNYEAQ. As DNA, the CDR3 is TGTGCCAGCAGCTCACTAGCGGGAGTGGTGACCGGGGAGCTGTTTTTT. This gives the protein CASSSLAGVVTGELFF.

The CDR3 DNA is TGTGCCAGTACTCCCAATCCCGGGACTAGCAATGAGCAGTTCTTC. Its protein is CASTPNPGTSNEQFF. The rearrangement joins TRBV19 to TRBJ2-1; 8 bases map to TRBD2. The CDR3 totals 15 residues. Germline V gene sequence: CDR1 LNHDA, CDR2 SQIVND (reference sequence). V lost 7 bases, J lost 6 bases, and 11 bases stayed unmatched.

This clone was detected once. The CDR3 loop is CASSQRRGGLRPTEDEQFF. The CDR3 DNA follows: TGTGCCAGCAGCCAGCGGCGGGGGGGCCTTCGACCCACCGAGGATGAGCAGTTCTTC. This chain uses TRBV11-2 with TRBJ2-1, with TRBD2 matching over 9 bases. The germline V gene encodes CDR1 SGHAT and CDR2 FQNNGV. Trimming at V came to 5 bases and at J to 8 bases, leaving 22 bases not matched to a gene. The CDR3 is 19 residues long.

The CDR3 nucleotides are TGTGCCAGCAGCTTAGTGTCAGGGACATATGACGGCTACACCTTC. This codes for CASSLVSGTYDGYTF. This rearrangement joins TRBV7-9 to TRBJ1-2; D perhaps matches TRBD1 (6 bases). V was clipped by 1 base and J by 8 bases, with 17 bases between them. There are 15 residues in the CDR3. The V gene's germline CDR1 is SEHNR and CDR2 FQNEAQ (reference sequence).